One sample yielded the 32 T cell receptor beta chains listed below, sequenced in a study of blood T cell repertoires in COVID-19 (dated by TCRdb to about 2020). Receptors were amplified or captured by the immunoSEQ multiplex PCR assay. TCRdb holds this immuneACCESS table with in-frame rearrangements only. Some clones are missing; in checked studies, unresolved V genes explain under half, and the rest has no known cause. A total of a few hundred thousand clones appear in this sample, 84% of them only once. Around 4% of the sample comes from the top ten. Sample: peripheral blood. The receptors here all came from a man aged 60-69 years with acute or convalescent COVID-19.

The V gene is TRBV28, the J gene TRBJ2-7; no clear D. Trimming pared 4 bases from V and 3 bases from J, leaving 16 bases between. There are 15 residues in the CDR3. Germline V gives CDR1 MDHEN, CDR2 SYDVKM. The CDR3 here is CASSSTDKTFYEQYF. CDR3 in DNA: TGTGCCAGCAGTTCCACCGACAAGACCTTCTACGAGCAGTACTTC.

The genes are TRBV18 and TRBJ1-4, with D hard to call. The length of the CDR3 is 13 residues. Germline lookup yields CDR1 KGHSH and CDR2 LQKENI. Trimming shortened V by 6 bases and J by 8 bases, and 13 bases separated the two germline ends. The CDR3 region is CASSVGQKEKLFF. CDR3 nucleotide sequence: TGTGCCAGCTCTGTTGGGCAGAAAGAAAAACTGTTTTTT.

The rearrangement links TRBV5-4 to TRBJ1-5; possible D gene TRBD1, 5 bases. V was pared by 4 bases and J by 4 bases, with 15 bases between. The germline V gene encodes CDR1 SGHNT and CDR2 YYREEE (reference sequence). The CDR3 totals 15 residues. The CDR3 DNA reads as TGTGCCAGCAGCGAGGACGCGGGGGGGAATCAGCCCCAGCATTTT. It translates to CASSEDAGGNQPQHF.

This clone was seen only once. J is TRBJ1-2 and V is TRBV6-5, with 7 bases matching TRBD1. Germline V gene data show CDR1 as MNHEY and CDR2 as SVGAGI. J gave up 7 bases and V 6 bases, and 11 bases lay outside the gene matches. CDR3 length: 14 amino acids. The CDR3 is CASRPSGQQIGYTF. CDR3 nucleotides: TGTGCCAGCAGACCCTCGGGACAGCAAATTGGCTACACCTTC.

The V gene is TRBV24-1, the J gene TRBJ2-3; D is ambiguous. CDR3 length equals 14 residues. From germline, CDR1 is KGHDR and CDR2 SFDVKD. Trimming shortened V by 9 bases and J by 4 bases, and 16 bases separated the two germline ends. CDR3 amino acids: CATRLPHFSDTQYF. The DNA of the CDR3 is TGTGCCACCCGACTCCCCCATTTCTCAGATACGCAGTATTTT.

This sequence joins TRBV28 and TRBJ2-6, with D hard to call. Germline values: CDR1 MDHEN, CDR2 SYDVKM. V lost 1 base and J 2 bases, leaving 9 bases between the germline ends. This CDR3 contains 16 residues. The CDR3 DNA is TGTGCCAGCAGTTTATCCGGGTACCCTGGGGCCAACGTCCTGACTTTC. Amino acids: CASSLSGYPGANVLTF.

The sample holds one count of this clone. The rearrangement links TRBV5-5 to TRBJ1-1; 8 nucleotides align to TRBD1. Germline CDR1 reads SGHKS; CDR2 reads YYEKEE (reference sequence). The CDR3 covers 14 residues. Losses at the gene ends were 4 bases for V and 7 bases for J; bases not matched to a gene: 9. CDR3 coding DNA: TGTGCCAGCAGCCGCTGGGGACAGGAAGGTGAAGCTTTCTTT. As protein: CASSRWGQEGEAFF.

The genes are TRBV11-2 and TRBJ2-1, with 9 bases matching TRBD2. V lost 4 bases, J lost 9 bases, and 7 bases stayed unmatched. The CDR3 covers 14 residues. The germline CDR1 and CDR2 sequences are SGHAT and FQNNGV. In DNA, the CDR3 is TGTGCCAGCAGCTGGGCTAGCGGGACCACTGAGCAGTTCTTC. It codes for CASSWASGTTEQFF.

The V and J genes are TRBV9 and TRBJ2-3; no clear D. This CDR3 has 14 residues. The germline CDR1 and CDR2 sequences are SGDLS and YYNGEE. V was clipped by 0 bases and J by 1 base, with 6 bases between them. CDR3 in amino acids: CASSVAPGTDTQYF. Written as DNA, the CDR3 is TGTGCCAGCAGCGTAGCTCCCGGCACAGATACGCAGTATTTT.

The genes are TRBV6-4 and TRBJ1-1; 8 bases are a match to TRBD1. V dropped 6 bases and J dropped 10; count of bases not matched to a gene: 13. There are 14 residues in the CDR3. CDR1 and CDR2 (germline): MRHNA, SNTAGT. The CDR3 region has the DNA TGTGCCAGCAGAGAAGACAGGGGCCCTTACGCAGCTTTCTTT. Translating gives CASREDRGPYAAFF.

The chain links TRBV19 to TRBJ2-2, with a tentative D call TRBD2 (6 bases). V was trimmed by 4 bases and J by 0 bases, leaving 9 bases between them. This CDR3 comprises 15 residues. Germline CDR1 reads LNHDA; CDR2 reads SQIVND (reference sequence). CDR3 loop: CASSTLASNTGELFF. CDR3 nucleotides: TGTGCCAGTAGTACACTAGCATCGAACACCGGGGAGCTGTTTTTT.

The CDR3 coding sequence is TGTGCCAGCAGCTCCCGGGACAGGGTCGCTGAAGCTTTCTTT. It encodes CASSSRDRVAEAFF. The rearrangement uses TRBV5-4 and TRBJ1-1, with 9 bases identical to TRBD1. Germline V gives CDR1 SGHNT, CDR2 YYREEE (reference sequence). The CDR3 length is 14 residues. The V and J ends lost 3 bases and 6 bases, in that order; junction bases with no gene match: 6.

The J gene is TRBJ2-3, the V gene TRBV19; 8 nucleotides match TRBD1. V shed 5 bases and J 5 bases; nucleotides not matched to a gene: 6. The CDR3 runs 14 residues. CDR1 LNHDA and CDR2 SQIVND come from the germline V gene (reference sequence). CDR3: CASSLGGTGDTQYF. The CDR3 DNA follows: TGTGCCAGTAGTTTAGGAGGGACAGGAGATACGCAGTATTTT.

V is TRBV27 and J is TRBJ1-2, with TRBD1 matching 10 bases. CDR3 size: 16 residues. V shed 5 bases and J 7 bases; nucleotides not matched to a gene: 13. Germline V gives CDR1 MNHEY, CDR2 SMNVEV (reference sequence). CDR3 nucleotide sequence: TGTGCCAGCAGTGAAGTGGCGCGGACAGGGGGTTCTGGCTACACCTTC. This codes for CASSEVARTGGSGYTF.

CDR3 residues: CASSGASGGTDTQYF. Written as DNA, the CDR3 is TGTGCCAGCAGCGGAGCTAGCGGGGGCACAGATACGCAGTATTTT. J is TRBJ2-3 and V is TRBV9; 9 bases are shared with TRBD2. CDR1 and CDR2 (germline): SGDLS, YYNGEE. Germline trimming cut 3 bases from V and 1 base from J; bases unmatched to any gene: 3. The length of the CDR3 is 15 residues. The full variable domain, in which reference TRBV9 and TRBJ2-3 provide the parts outside the CDR3, is DSGVTQTPKHLITATGQRVTLRCSPRSGDLSVYWYQQSLDQGLQFLIQYYNGEERAKGNILERFSAQQFPDLHSELNLSSLELGDSALYFCASSGASGGTDTQYFGPGTRLTVL.

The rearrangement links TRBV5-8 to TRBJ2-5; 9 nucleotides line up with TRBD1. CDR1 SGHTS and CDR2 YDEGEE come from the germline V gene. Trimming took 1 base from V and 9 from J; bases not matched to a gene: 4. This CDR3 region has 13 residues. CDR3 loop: CASSLRQGVAQYF. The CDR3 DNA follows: TGTGCCAGCAGCTTGAGACAGGGGGTGGCCCAGTACTTC.

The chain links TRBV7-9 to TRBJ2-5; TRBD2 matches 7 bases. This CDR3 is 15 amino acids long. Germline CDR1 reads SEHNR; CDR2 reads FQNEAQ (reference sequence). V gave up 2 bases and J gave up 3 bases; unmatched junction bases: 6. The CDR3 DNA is TGTGCCAGCAGCTTAAGACTAGCTGGGGAAGAGACCCAGTACTTC. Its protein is CASSLRLAGEETQYF. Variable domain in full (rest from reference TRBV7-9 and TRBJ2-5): DTGVSQNPRHKITKRGQNVTFRCDPISEHNRLYWYRQTLGQGPEFLTYFQNEAQLEKSRLLSDRFSAERPKGSFSTLEIQRTEQGDSAMYLCASSLRLAGEETQYFGPGTRLLVL.

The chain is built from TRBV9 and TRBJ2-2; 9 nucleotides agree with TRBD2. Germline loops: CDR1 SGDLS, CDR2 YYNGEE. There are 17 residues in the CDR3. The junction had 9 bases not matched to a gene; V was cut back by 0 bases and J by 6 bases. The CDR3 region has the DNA TGTGCCAGCAGCGTAGAGGCGGGAGGGCCCAGCCCCGGGGAGCTGTTTTTT. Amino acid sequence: CASSVEAGGPSPGELFF. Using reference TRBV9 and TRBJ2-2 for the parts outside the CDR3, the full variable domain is DSGVTQTPKHLITATGQRVTLRCSPRSGDLSVYWYQQSLDQGLQFLIQYYNGEERAKGNILERFSAQQFPDLHSELNLSSLELGDSALYFCASSVEAGGPSPGELFFGEGSRLTVL.

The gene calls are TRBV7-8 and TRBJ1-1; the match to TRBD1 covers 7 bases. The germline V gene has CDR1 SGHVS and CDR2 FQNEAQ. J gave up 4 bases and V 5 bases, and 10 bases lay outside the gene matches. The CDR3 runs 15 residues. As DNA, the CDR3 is TGTGCCAGCAGCCCCCGACAGGGTTTCAGCACTGAAGCTTTCTTT. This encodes CASSPRQGFSTEAFF.

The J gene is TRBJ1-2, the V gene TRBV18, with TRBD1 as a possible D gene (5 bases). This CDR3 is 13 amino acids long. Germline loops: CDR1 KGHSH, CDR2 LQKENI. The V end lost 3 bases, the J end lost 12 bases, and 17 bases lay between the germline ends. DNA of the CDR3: TGTGCCAGCTCACCGTTCGCGCGACAGAGTCACACCTTC. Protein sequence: CASSPFARQSHTF. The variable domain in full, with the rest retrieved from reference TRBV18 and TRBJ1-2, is NAGVMQNPRHLVRRRGQEARLRCSPMKGHSHVYWYRQLPEEGLKFMVYLQKENIIDESGMPKERFSAEFPKEGPSILRIQQVVRGDSAAYFCASSPFARQSHTFGSGTRLTVV.

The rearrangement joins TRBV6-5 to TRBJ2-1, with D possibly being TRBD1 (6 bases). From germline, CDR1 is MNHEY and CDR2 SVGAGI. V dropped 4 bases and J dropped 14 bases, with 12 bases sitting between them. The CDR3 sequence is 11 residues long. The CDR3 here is CASSLDRREFF. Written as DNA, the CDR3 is TGTGCCAGCAGTTTAGACAGGAGAGAGTTCTTC.

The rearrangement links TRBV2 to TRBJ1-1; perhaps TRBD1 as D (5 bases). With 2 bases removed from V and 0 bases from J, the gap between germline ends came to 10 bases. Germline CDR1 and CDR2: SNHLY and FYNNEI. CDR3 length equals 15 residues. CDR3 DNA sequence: TGTGCCAGCAGTGAAAATAGGGACTTGAACACTGAAGCTTTCTTT. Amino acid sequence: CASSENRDLNTEAFF.

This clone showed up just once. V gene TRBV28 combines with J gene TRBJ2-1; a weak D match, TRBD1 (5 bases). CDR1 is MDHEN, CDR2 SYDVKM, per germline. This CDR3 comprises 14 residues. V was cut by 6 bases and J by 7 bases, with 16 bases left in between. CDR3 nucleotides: TGTGCCAGCAGGACCAGGGCATTGGGTAATGAGCAGTTCTTC. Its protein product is CASRTRALGNEQFF.

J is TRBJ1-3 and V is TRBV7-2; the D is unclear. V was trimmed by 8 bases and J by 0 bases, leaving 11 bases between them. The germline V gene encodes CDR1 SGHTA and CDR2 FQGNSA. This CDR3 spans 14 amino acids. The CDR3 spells CASLAITSGNTIYF. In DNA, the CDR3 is TGTGCCAGCCTTGCTATCACCTCTGGAAACACCATATATTTT.

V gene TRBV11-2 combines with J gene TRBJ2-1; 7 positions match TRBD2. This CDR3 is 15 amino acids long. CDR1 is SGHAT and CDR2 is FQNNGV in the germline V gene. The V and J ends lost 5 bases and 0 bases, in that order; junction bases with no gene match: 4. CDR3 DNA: TGTGCCAGCAGCCCCCGGGACTACTCCTACAATGAGCAGTTCTTC. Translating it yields CASSPRDYSYNEQFF.

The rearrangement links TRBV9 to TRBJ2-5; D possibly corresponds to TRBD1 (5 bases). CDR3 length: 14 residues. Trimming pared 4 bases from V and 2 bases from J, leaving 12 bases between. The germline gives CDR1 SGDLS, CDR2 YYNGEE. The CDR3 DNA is TGTGCCAGCAGCACGCAGGGTTTACAAGAGACCCAGTACTTC. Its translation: CASSTQGLQETQYF.

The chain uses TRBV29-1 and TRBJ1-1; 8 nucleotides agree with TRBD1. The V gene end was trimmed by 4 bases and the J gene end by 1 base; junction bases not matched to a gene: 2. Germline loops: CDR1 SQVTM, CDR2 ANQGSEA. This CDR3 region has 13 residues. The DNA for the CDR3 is TGCAGCGTTGTTACAGGGGGGAACACTGAAGCTTTCTTT. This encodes CSVVTGGNTEAFF.

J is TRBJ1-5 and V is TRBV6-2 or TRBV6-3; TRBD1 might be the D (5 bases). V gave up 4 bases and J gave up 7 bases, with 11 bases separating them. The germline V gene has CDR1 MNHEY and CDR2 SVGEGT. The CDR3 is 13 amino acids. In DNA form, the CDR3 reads TGTGCCAGCAGTTTCAGGGCGTCCCAGCCCCAGCATTTT. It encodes CASSFRASQPQHF.

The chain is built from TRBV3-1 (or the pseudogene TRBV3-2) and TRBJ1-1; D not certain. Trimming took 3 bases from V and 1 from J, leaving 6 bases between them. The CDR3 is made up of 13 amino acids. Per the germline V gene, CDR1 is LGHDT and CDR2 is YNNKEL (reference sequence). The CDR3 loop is CASSHRENTEAFF. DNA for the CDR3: TGTGCCAGCAGCCACCGAGAGAACACTGAAGCTTTCTTT.

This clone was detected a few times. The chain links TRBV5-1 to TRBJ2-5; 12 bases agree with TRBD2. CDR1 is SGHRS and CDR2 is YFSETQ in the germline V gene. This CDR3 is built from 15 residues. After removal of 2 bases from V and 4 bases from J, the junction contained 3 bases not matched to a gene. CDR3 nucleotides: TGCGCCAGCAGCTTTGGACTAGCGGGGTCAGAGACCCAGTACTTC. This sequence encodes CASSFGLAGSETQYF.

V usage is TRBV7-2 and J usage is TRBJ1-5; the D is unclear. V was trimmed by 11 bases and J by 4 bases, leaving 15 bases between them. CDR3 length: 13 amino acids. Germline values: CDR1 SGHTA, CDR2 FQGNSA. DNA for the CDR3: TGTGCCTCCGGGATCCTGTTGAATCAGCCCCAGCATTTT. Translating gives CASGILLNQPQHF.

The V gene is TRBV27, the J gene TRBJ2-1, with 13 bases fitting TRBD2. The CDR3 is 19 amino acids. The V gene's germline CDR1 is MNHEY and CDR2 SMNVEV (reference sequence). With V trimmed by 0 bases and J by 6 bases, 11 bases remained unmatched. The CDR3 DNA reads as TGTGCCAGCAGTTTATCTGGTCTCCAACTAGCGGGAGGGCTCAATGAGCAGTTCTTC. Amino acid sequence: CASSLSGLQLAGGLNEQFF.